The rows below give T cell receptor beta chains drawn from one sample of a study of vaccination effects on CD4 cells after COVID-19. Antigens of these TCRs are unknown. Assay: immunoSEQ multiplex PCR; the TCRdb copy retains only in-frame clones and omits some. In the table there are tens of thousands of clones, 68% of which are singletons. Sequences were derived from CD4+ T cells from PBMCs cultured without peptide, sampled before COVID-19 vaccination. These receptors were collected from a human donor who received a COVID-19 vaccine. The CDR3 runs from the conserved cysteine through the conserved F or W. The order of the fields is D gene, J gene, clone size, V gene, CDR3 DNA, CDR3 protein. The D gene is left open where the match is weak. Clone size is shown for a subset of rows, as once, few, many or a class of expanded clone.

TRBD2	TRBJ2-5	-	TRBV2	TGTGCCAGCAGGAATCCGACTAGCGGGGGAACACCACGGGGGGGGAAAGAGACCCAGTACTTC	CASRNPTSGGTPRGGKETQYF
-	TRBJ1-2	-	TRBV7-9	TGTGCCAGCAGCTTAGAGGGTGCCAGTCCGGGACACCAGGAAAATGGCTACACCTTC	CASSLEGASPGHQENGYTF
-	TRBJ2-7	-	TRBV2	TGTGCCAGCAGTCGTACCCTAGCTGAGGGGCAGTACTTC	CASSRTLAEGQYF
TRBD1	TRBJ2-1	-	TRBV6-4	TGTGCCAGCAGTGTGACGACAGGGAACTACAATGAGCAGTTCTTC	CASSVTTGNYNEQFF
TRBD2	TRBJ2-1	few	TRBV27	TGTGCCAGCAACGAAGTAGCGGGTAGCTCCTACAATGAGCAGTTCTTC	CASNEVAGSSYNEQFF
-	TRBJ1-4	-	TRBV30	TGTGCCTGGGGGATGTCCAATGAAAAACTGTTTTTT	CAWGMSNEKLFF
-	TRBJ1-1	-	TRBV11-1	TGTGCCAGCAGCCCAACCTCAGGGGCCGTGAACACTGAAGCTTTCTTT	CASSPTSGAVNTEAFF
-	TRBJ2-7	medium-sized	TRBV11-2	TGTGCCAGCAGCTTTCTACAGGGGGGGGGTTACGAGCAGTACTTC	CASSFLQGGGYEQYF
-	TRBJ2-7	few	TRBV12-3/TRBV12-4	TGTGCCAGCAGACGCGGGGGCGGCGAGCAGTACTTC	CASRRGGGEQYF
-	TRBJ2-5	once	TRBV7-9	TGTGCCAGCAGCTTAGCCGTGGAGACCCAGTACTTC	CASSLAVETQYF
-	TRBJ1-6	-	TRBV6-5	TGTGCCAGCAGCCCCAGAGAGGAGTCACCCCTCCACTTT	CASSPREESPLHF
-	TRBJ1-4	-	TRBV2	TGTGCCAGCAGTGAAGGGTCGGATGAAAAACTGTTTTTT	CASSEGSDEKLFF
TRBD1	TRBJ1-4	-	TRBV7-9	TGTGCCAGCGCAGGGGGAACTAATGAAAAACTGTTTTTT	CASAGGTNEKLFF
TRBD2	TRBJ2-3	-	TRBV29-1	TGCAGCGTTGAGGCCGGGACTAGCGGCTCAGATACGCAGTATTTT	CSVEAGTSGSDTQYF
-	TRBJ1-1	once	TRBV4-1	TGCGCCAGCAGCCAAGAGGCGGGGGCGCCGGGGACTGAAGCTTTCTTT	CASSQEAGAPGTEAFF
TRBD1	TRBJ2-6	once	TRBV9	TGTGCCAGCAAGGATACAGGGGGCACTGGGGCCAACGTCCTGACTTTC	CASKDTGGTGANVLTF
TRBD2	TRBJ2-3	-	TRBV4-2	TGTGCCAGCAGCCTGTCGACTAGCTCCTACGGCACAGATACGCAGTATTTT	CASSLSTSSYGTDTQYF
TRBD2	TRBJ2-1	-	TRBV7-4	TGTGCCAGCAGCTTAGGGCCTAGCGGGAGGCCTTCCCCCTACAATGAGCAGTTCTTC	CASSLGPSGRPSPYNEQFF
-	TRBJ1-1	-	TRBV7-8	TGTGCCAGCAGCTTAGGATTCACTGAAGCTTTCTTT	CASSLGFTEAFF
-	TRBJ1-6	-	TRBV7-9	TGTGCCAGCAGCTTGAACAGGGTATTCAATTCACCCCTCCACTTT	CASSLNRVFNSPLHF
-	TRBJ2-3	-	TRBV20-1	TGCAGTGCTAGTGTGTCAGATCCAGATACGCAGTATTTT	CSASVSDPDTQYF
-	TRBJ2-7	-	TRBV6-2/TRBV6-3	TGTGCCAGCAGTTACTCGACGGTGGCCAGCTCCTACGAGCAGTACTTC	CASSYSTVASSYEQYF
-	TRBJ2-5	few	TRBV29-1	TGCAGCGTTGAAGGGCGGTACCAAGAGACCCAGTACTTC	CSVEGRYQETQYF
TRBD1	TRBJ1-2	-	TRBV10-3	TGTGCCATCAGTGACCGGACAGGGTCCCCTCCCGGCTACACCTTC	CAISDRTGSPPGYTF
-	TRBJ1-2	-	TRBV20-1	TGCAGTGCTAGTAGCTCACAGAATCGCTACACCTTC	CSASSSQNRYTF
-	TRBJ1-5	-	TRBV30	TGTGCCTGGGGCCTGTGGGGCAATCAGCCCCAGCATTTT	CAWGLWGNQPQHF
-	TRBJ1-1	-	TRBV24-1	TGTGCCACCATGGACAGTAATGGTGGGGTGGCTTTCTTT	CATMDSNGGVAFF
-	TRBJ1-1	-	TRBV5-1	TGCGCCAGCAGCAGTCCCATGAACACTGAAGCTTTCTTT	CASSSPMNTEAFF
TRBD1	TRBJ2-2	few	TRBV24-1	TGTGCCACCAGTTTCAGCGGACAGGGGAGTAGGGGGGAGCTGTTTTTT	CATSFSGQGSRGELFF
-	TRBJ2-1	few	TRBV5-4	TGTGCCAGCAGCGGGGGCCACTACGCCTTAGGCGAGCAGTTCTTC	CASSGGHYALGEQFF
-	TRBJ1-2	-	TRBV29-1	TGCAGCGTCGAAAGTTGGCGGGGCTACACCTTC	CSVESWRGYTF
-	TRBJ2-2	-	TRBV6-5	TGTGCCAGCAGTTTTCTTGAGAAACTCACCGGGGAGCTGTTTTTT	CASSFLEKLTGELFF
-	TRBJ2-1	-	TRBV25-1	TGTGCCAGCAGTGAATTGGAGGCCAATGAGCAGTTCTTC	CASSELEANEQFF
-	TRBJ1-2	-	TRBV19	TGTGCCAGTAGTACAGGGACGGCCTATGGCTACACCTTC	CASSTGTAYGYTF
-	TRBJ2-5	-	TRBV5-1	TGCGCCAGCAGCTTGGGTGGCCGGGTCGGGGGGACCCAGTACTTC	CASSLGGRVGGTQYF
-	TRBJ2-7	-	TRBV27	TGTGCCAGCAGTATACAGGGCCACGAGCAGTACTTC	CASSIQGHEQYF
TRBD1	TRBJ1-1	-	TRBV18	TGTGCCAGCTCACGAATCCAAGGGGGCGCTGGGGCTTTCTTT	CASSRIQGGAGAFF
TRBD1	TRBJ2-7	-	TRBV7-9	TGTGCCAGCAGCCGACGTAGAGGGACAGATAGCTACGAGCAGTACTTC	CASSRRRGTDSYEQYF
TRBD1	TRBJ1-2	-	TRBV2	TGTGCCAGCCCAAGGACAGGGGACAACTATGGCTACACCTTC	CASPRTGDNYGYTF
TRBD1	TRBJ2-7	few	TRBV29-1	TGCAGCGTAGACAGGGGGGAAGGTCACGAGCAGTACTTC	CSVDRGEGHEQYF
-	TRBJ1-5	-	TRBV18	TGTGCCAGCTCACCACAGTCGGACAAACAGCCCCAGCATTTT	CASSPQSDKQPQHF
-	TRBJ1-5	-	TRBV5-5	TGTGCCAGCACCACAAGTCCGAATCAGCCCCAGCATTTT	CASTTSPNQPQHF
-	TRBJ1-2	few	TRBV28	TGTGCCAGCAGCCAGGGCTCAAACTATGGCTACACCTTC	CASSQGSNYGYTF
TRBD2	TRBJ2-1	-	TRBV29-1	TGCAGCGTTGAGGAGCGAGGCGGGAGGGCCCTCTACAATGAGCAGTTCTTC	CSVEERGGRALYNEQFF
-	TRBJ2-3	-	TRBV5-1	TGCGCCAGCAGCTTGGGGGGACACAACTCCCTAGGCACAGATACGCAGTATTTT	CASSLGGHNSLGTDTQYF
TRBD2	TRBJ2-7	large	TRBV6-1	TGTGCCAGCAGTGAAAGTAGTAGCGGGAGTAGCGAGCAGTACTTC	CASSESSSGSSEQYF
-	TRBJ2-3	-	TRBV10-2	TGCGCCAGCAGTCCGGGGGGCGTCACAGATACGCAGTATTTT	CASSPGGVTDTQYF
TRBD2	TRBJ2-7	-	TRBV7-6	TGTGCCAGCAGCCGATATAGCGGGGGGGGCAGCGAGCAGTACTTC	CASSRYSGGGSEQYF
-	TRBJ1-1	-	TRBV6-5	TGTGCCAGCAGTTACCGAGAGGACACTGAAGCTTTCTTT	CASSYREDTEAFF
TRBD1	TRBJ1-2	few	TRBV6-5	TGTGCCAGCAGAAACACCGGGACAGGGTATGGCTACACCTTC	CASRNTGTGYGYTF
-	TRBJ2-1	-	TRBV27	TGTGCCAGCGGGGCTGTCTACAATGAGCAGTTCTTC	CASGAVYNEQFF
-	TRBJ2-5	-	TRBV27	TGTGCCAGCAGTCCCCTAAGGGGGGGGGAGACCCAGTACTTC	CASSPLRGGETQYF
-	TRBJ1-4	once	TRBV5-1	TGCGCCAGCAGCTTCAACTCCGTTAAGGGTGAAAAACTGTTTTTT	CASSFNSVKGEKLFF
TRBD1	TRBJ1-2	few	TRBV10-3	TGTGCCATCTCGAGGGACAGGGATACAACCTATGGCTACACCTTC	CAISRDRDTTYGYTF
TRBD1	TRBJ1-2	-	TRBV19	TGTGCCAGTACCCCAGGACCGGGACAGGGGTATGGCTACACCTTC	CASTPGPGQGYGYTF